The sequence of this T cell receptor beta chain was determined in a study of cytomegalovirus exposure and HLA in healthy donors. Study-level information: The same platform as the roughly 700 first-cohort repertoires was used for the 120 validation repertoires, a later analysis reported.

The V end was cut by 5 bases, the J end by 3 bases, with 8 bases between. Germline-derived CDR1 and CDR2 are SGHRS and YFSETQ. The CDR3 runs to 13 residues. As concerns this clone: Its antigen is still unknown.

Study-wide points: According to reports, the classifier identified cytomegalovirus status with high specificity and sensitivity. In vitro, a few CMV-associated chains proved specific for CMV antigens.

This table comes from immunoSEQ multiplex PCR, and its TCRdb copy is limited to in-frame clones, with some not included. The sample yields under 400,000 clones, roughly 88% seen once. The receptor comes from a man aged 25 to 40 in good health and CMV-seronegative. The rearrangement uses TRBV5-1 and TRBJ1-4; D not resolved. Sequencing was performed on PBMCs. CDR3 in amino acids: CASRSRANEKLFF. CDR3 sequence (DNA): TGCGCCAGCAGAAGCCGCGCTAATGAAAAACTGTTTTTT.